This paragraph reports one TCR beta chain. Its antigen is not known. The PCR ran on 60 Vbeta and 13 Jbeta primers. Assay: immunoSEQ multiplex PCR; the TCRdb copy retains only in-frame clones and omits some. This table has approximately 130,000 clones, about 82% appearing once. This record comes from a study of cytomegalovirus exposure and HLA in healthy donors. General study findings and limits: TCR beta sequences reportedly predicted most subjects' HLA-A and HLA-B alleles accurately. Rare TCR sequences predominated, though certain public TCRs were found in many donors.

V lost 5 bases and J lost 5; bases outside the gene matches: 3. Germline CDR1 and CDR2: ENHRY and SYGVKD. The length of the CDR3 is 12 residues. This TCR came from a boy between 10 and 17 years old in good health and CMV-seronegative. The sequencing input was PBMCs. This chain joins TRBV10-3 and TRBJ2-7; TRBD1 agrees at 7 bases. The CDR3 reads CAISQGDHEQYF. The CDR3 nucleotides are TGTGCCATCAGTCAGGGGGACCACGAGCAGTACTTC.